Sequencing of this TCR beta chain was carried out in a study of CD4 T cells in relation to SARS-CoV-2 and coronaviruses. Profiling relied on immunoSEQ multiplex PCR, and the TCRdb table lists in-frame clones only, not all of them. Of tens of thousands of clones listed, around 86% were seen once; the top ten hold about 1.4%. The germline V gene has CDR1 LNHDA and CDR2 SQIVND (reference sequence). The CDR3 totals 13 residues. V shed 3 bases, J shed 4 bases, and the junction held 1 base outside the gene matches. This clone was found once. The unexposed donors gave CD4+ T cells in about 2010-2019, prior to COVID-19.

The chain joins TRBV19 to TRBJ1-2, with TRBD1 identical over 8 bases. Sequencing was done on a sample of memory CD4+ T cells from PBMCs. The source of this sequence is a human donor in good health. The CDR3 here is CASSIGTGYGYTF. The CDR3 DNA sequence: TGTGCCAGTAGTATTGGGACAGGCTATGGCTACACCTTC.